The present TCR beta chain was sequenced within a study of cytomegalovirus exposure and HLA in healthy donors. 13 Jbeta primers and 60 Vbeta primers were used for the PCR. Under the authors' procedure: An analysis that came later counted roughly 87 million unique TCR beta chains, 10 million to 11 million shared. Assay: immunoSEQ multiplex PCR; the TCRdb copy retains only in-frame clones and omits some. The V and J calls and clone size are taken from that table; D and trimming were inferred from the DNA. This sample carries about 180,000 clones, roughly 81% of them seen once, and the ten largest clones take roughly 5.2%. Germline CDR1 and CDR2: SGHAT and FQNNGV. Trimming took 0 bases from V and 3 from J; bases not matched to a gene: 15. The CDR3 covers 19 residues.

The sequenced material came from PBMCs. The origin of this receptor is a young woman in good health and CMV-seropositive. The chain couples TRBV11-2 to TRBJ2-5; 8 positions agree with TRBD2. CDR3 protein: CASSLDPEQVAGLEETQYF. CDR3 bases: TGTGCCAGCAGCTTAGATCCGGAGCAGGTAGCGGGGCTCGAAGAGACCCAGTACTTC.